The 3 T cell receptor beta chains below all came from one sample that was sequenced in a study of blood T cell repertoires in COVID-19. Here immunoSEQ multiplex PCR was the method, and the copy in TCRdb shows in-frame clones only, minus some. The table includes fewer than 15,000 clones, around 74% detected once. Sequences were obtained from peripheral blood. The receptor set was obtained from an elderly woman with acute or convalescent COVID-19.

The chain recombines TRBV7-6 with TRBJ2-5; 8 nucleotides line up with TRBD1. Germline CDR1 SGHVS, CDR2 FNYEAQ. This CDR3 has 14 residues. Trimming took 5 bases from V and 2 from J; bases not matched to a gene: 4. CDR3 sequence (DNA): TGTGCCAGCAGCCCCTGGACAGGGCAAGAGACCCAGTACTTC. Amino acid sequence: CASSPWTGQETQYF.

The gene calls are TRBV18 and TRBJ1-5, with 8 bases aligning to TRBD1. From germline, CDR1 is KGHSH and CDR2 LQKENI. The CDR3 covers 18 residues. With 2 bases clipped from V and 0 bases from J, the junction kept 9 bases outside the gene matches. The CDR3 DNA sequence: TGTGCCAGCTCACCAGACAGGGGTGCCTCTTATAGCAATCAGCCCCAGCATTTT. Its protein is CASSPDRGASYSNQPQHF.

V is TRBV5-1 and J is TRBJ2-2; 7 bases align to TRBD1. CDR1 is SGHRS and CDR2 is YFSETQ in the germline V gene. This CDR3 has 14 amino acids. The trim removed 2 bases at V and 4 bases at J, leaving 2 bases unmatched. CDR3 in DNA: TGCGCCAGCAGCTTTTCAGGGGGCACCGGGGAGCTGTTTTTT. This sequence encodes CASSFSGGTGELFF.